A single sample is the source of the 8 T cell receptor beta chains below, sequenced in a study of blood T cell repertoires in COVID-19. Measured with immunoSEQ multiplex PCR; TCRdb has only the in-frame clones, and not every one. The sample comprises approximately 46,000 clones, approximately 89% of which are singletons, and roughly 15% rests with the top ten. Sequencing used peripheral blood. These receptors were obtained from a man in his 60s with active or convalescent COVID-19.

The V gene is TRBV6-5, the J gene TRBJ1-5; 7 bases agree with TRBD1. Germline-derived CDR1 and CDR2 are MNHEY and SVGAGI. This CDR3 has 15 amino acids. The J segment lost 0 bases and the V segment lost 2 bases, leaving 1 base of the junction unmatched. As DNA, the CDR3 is TGTGCCAGCAGTTACAACAGGGGTAGCAATCAGCCCCAGCATTTT. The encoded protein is CASSYNRGSNQPQHF.

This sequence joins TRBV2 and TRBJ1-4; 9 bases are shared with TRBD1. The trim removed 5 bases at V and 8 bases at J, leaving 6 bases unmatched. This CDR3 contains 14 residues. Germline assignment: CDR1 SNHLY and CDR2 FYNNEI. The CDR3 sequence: CASSQQGAEEKLFF. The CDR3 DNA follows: TGTGCCAGCAGTCAACAGGGGGCTGAAGAAAAACTGTTTTTT.

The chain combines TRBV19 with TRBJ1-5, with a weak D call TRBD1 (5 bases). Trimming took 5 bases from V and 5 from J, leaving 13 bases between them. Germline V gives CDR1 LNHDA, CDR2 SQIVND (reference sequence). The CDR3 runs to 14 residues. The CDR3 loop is CASSQYAGYQPQHF. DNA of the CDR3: TGTGCCAGTAGTCAATACGCAGGGTATCAGCCCCAGCATTTT.

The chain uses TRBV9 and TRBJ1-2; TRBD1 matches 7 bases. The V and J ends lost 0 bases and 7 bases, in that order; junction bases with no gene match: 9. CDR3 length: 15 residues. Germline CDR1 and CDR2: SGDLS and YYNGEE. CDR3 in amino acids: CASSVAQGGASGYTF. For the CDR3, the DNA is TGTGCCAGCAGCGTAGCCCAGGGGGGAGCGTCTGGCTACACCTTC.

In DNA, the CDR3 is TGTGCCAGCAGCCAAGATGCGAAGGGAGGCTACGAGCAGTACTTC. It specifies CASSQDAKGGYEQYF. The genes are TRBV4-2 and TRBJ2-7; a weak D match, TRBD2 (6 bases). V was cut by 0 bases and J by 3 bases, with 12 bases left in between. The CDR3 is made up of 15 amino acids. Germline values: CDR1 LGHNA, CDR2 YNFKEQ.

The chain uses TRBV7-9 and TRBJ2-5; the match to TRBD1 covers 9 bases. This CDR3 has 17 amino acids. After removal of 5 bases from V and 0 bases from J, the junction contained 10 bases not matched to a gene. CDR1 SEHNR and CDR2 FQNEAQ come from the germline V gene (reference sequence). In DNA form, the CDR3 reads TGTGCCAGCAGCGTAGGGACAGGGCAAAAGTACCAAGAGACCCAGTACTTC. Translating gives CASSVGTGQKYQETQYF.

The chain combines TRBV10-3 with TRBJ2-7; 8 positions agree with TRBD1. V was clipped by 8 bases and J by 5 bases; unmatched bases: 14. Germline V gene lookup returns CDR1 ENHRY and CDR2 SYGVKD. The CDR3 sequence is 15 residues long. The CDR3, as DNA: TGTGCCATCTTCGCCGGACAGGGCATTTCCCACGAGCAGTACTTC. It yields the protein CAIFAGQGISHEQYF.

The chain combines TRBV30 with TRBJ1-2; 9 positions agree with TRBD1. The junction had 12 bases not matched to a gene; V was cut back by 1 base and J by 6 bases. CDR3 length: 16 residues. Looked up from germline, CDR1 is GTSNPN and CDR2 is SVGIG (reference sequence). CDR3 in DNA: TGTGCCTGGAGTGCGCTCCTGAGGGACAGGGAAGATGGCTACACCTTC. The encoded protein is CAWSALLRDREDGYTF.